This entry describes one TCR beta chain. The antigen is undetermined. This record belongs to a study of blood T cells in healthy people across ages. Findings of the study overall: Older individuals had lower TCR beta diversity per million T cells (the decline was roughly linear).

V was trimmed by 4 bases and J by 7 bases, leaving 13 bases between them. The CDR3 length is 13 residues. Germline CDR1 SGHDN, CDR2 FVKESK. Primers used in a second PCR of about 7 to 12 cycles were a sample-barcoded 5' primer and a J-beta primer mix. One entry per CDR3 protein, called by TCRdb with MiXCR from the 5' RACE reads. Here the sample spans about 1.4 million distinct CDR3 sequences, roughly 64% being singletons. The sample was blood. The TCR comes from a man between 18 and 35 years old in good health. The V gene is TRBV14, the J gene TRBJ1-2; D uncertain. CDR3 protein: CASSPLGLSGYTF. CDR3 sequence (DNA): TGTGCCAGCAGCCCCCTTGGCTTATCTGGCTACACCTTC.